These 23 T cell receptor beta chains share one sample of origin, sequenced in a study of blood T cell repertoires in COVID-19. Sequenced by immunoSEQ multiplex PCR; TCRdb stores in-frame clones only, minus some. The profile covers around 230,000 clones, with approximately 88% appearing a single time and more than 25% taken by the ten largest. Source material: peripheral blood. The receptor set was obtained from a middle-aged man with acute or convalescent COVID-19.

The chain uses TRBV6-1 and TRBJ1-2; 7 bases are shared with TRBD1. Per the germline V gene, CDR1 is MNHNS and CDR2 is SASEGT. J gave up 2 bases and V 1 base, and 4 bases lay outside the gene matches. This CDR3 is built from 15 residues. The DNA of the CDR3 is TGTGCCAGCAGTGAAGGTGGCAGGGGGAACTATGGCTACACCTTC. Amino acids: CASSEGGRGNYGYTF.

This chain joins TRBV4-1 and TRBJ2-1, with TRBD2 matching over 8 bases. CDR3 length: 15 amino acids. Trimming cost V 4 bases and J 1 base; bases outside gene matches: 3. In germline, CDR1 is MGHRA, CDR2 YSYEKL. DNA for the CDR3: TGCGCCAGCAGCCGTCAGCGGGAGTCCTACAATGAGCAGTTCTTC. Translated: CASSRQRESYNEQFF.

This clone was detected only a few times. The chain has TRBV5-1 and TRBJ2-7; D perhaps matches TRBD2 (5 bases). This CDR3 has 11 residues. V was clipped by 2 bases and J by 6 bases, with 6 bases between them. The germline CDR1 and CDR2 sequences are SGHRS and YFSETQ. The CDR3 nucleotides read TGCGCCAGCAGCTTAGGAGGCGAGCAGTACTTC. It is translated as CASSLGGEQYF. The variable domain in full, completed from reference TRBV5-1 and TRBJ2-7, reads KAGVTQTPRYLIKTRGQQVTLSCSPISGHRSVSWYQQTPGQGLQFLFEYFSETQRNKGNFPGRFSGRQFSNSRSEMNVSTLELGDSALYLCASSLGGEQYFGPGTRLTVT.

This sequence joins TRBV3-1 (or the pseudogene TRBV3-2) and TRBJ1-1; TRBD1 matches at 7 bases. Germline trimming cut 4 bases from V and 13 bases from J; bases unmatched to any gene: 12. CDR1 is LGHDT and CDR2 is YNNKEL in the germline V gene (reference sequence). The CDR3 runs to 13 residues. The chain's CDR3 is CASSRSEGQPDFF. The CDR3, as DNA: TGTGCCAGCAGCCGTTCTGAGGGACAGCCGGATTTCTTT.

The J gene is TRBJ2-7, the V gene TRBV30, with 9 bases identical to TRBD1. Losses at the gene ends were 2 bases for V and 0 bases for J; bases not matched to a gene: 5. The CDR3 consists of 15 residues. Germline loops: CDR1 GTSNPN, CDR2 SVGIG (reference sequence). In DNA form, the CDR3 reads TGTGCCTGGAGTACCGGGACAGGGATCTCCTACGAGCAGTACTTC. This sequence encodes CAWSTGTGISYEQYF.

The chain recombines TRBV11-2 with TRBJ2-2, with D perhaps TRBD1 (6 bases). The V gene lost 8 bases and the J gene lost 4 bases, with 14 bases spanning the gap. The CDR3 has 14 residues. The germline CDR1 and CDR2 sequences are SGHAT and FQNNGV. The CDR3 DNA sequence: TGTGCCAGCGGATTACAGGGTCTCACCGGGGAGCTGTTTTTT. This translates into CASGLQGLTGELFF.

The chain recombines TRBV20-1 with TRBJ2-3; unclear D gene. The germline V and J ends were trimmed by 3 bases and 3 bases, with 10 bases remaining between them. This CDR3 contains 13 residues. Germline-derived CDR1 and CDR2 are DFQATT and SNEGSKA (reference sequence). The CDR3 reads CSASFSITDTQYF. The CDR3 DNA is TGCAGTGCTAGTTTCAGTATTACAGATACGCAGTATTTT.

The gene calls are TRBV18 and TRBJ2-3; 11 nucleotides match TRBD2. V was clipped by 0 bases and J by 4 bases; unmatched bases: 0. Germline CDR1 KGHSH, CDR2 LQKENI. The CDR3 consists of 15 residues. CDR3 loop: CASSPPSGRADTQYF. CDR3 coding DNA: TGTGCCAGCTCACCACCTAGCGGGAGGGCAGATACGCAGTATTTT.

The V gene is TRBV29-1, the J gene TRBJ1-5, with D perhaps TRBD1 (5 bases). The CDR3 is made up of 15 amino acids. The V end was cut by 4 bases, the J end by 0 bases, with 13 bases between. Looked up from germline, CDR1 is SQVTM and CDR2 is ANQGSEA. The CDR3 coding sequence is TGCAGCGTTGTGGGGGGTCCAGGTAGCAATCAGCCCCAGCATTTT. Translating it yields CSVVGGPGSNQPQHF.

The chain carries TRBV7-9 and TRBJ1-2, with D perhaps TRBD1 (6 bases). Per the germline V gene, CDR1 is SEHNR and CDR2 is FQNEAQ (reference sequence). The CDR3 is made up of 14 amino acids. The V end lost 2 bases, the J end lost 4 bases, and 11 bases lay between the germline ends. The CDR3 region is CASSLLATGYGYTF. For the CDR3, the DNA is TGTGCCAGCAGCTTACTCGCGACAGGCTATGGCTACACCTTC.

The rearrangement joins TRBV29-1 to TRBJ2-4; D is perhaps TRBD2 (6 bases). This CDR3 has 12 residues. CDR1 and CDR2 from the germline V gene are SQVTM and ANQGSEA. The V and J ends lost 0 bases and 6 bases respectively, with 6 bases between them. Here the CDR3 reads CSVEEGGNIQYF. The CDR3 DNA reads as TGCAGCGTTGAAGAGGGGGGAAACATTCAGTACTTC.

The J gene is TRBJ1-1, the V gene TRBV3-1 (or the pseudogene TRBV3-2); D unclear. V gave up 4 bases and J gave up 2 bases, with 11 bases separating them. Germline CDR1 and CDR2: LGHDT and YNNKEL (reference sequence). The CDR3 has 14 amino acids. The CDR3 protein is CASSPRDINTEAFF. CDR3 nucleotides: TGTGCCAGCAGCCCGAGAGACATTAACACTGAAGCTTTCTTT.

This chain uses TRBV28 with TRBJ1-2; TRBD1 matches at 7 bases. The CDR3 is made up of 14 amino acids. CDR1 is MDHEN, CDR2 SYDVKM, per germline. V was pared by 5 bases and J by 7 bases, with 10 bases of the junction left unmatched. In DNA form, the CDR3 reads TGTGCCAGCAGTCCTCAATCAGGGGGTTTTGGCTACACCTTC. Its translation is CASSPQSGGFGYTF.

The chain links TRBV11-2 to TRBJ2-1; 9 nucleotides agree with TRBD2. The V and J ends lost 1 base and 2 bases, in that order; junction bases with no gene match: 0. This CDR3 contains 15 residues. From germline, CDR1 is SGHAT and CDR2 FQNNGV. The CDR3 here is CASSLGLAAYNEQFF. CDR3 nucleotide sequence: TGTGCCAGCAGCTTAGGACTAGCGGCCTACAATGAGCAGTTCTTC.

The chain employs TRBV10-2 and TRBJ1-2; the match to TRBD1 covers 8 bases. From germline, CDR1 is WSHSY and CDR2 SAAADI. V was pared by 8 bases and J by 5 bases, with 19 bases of the junction left unmatched. The CDR3 has 17 residues. The CDR3 loop reads CASGPTTGALLEYGYTF. CDR3 coding DNA: TGCGCCAGCGGCCCAACGACAGGGGCGCTTTTAGAGTATGGCTACACCTTC.

This clone was seen just once. This chain connects TRBV29-1 to TRBJ1-3, with D hard to call. Trimming cost V 4 bases and J 0 bases, with 4 bases left between them. The CDR3 loop spans 12 amino acids. The germline CDR1 and CDR2 sequences are SQVTM and ANQGSEA. In DNA form, the CDR3 reads TGCAGCGTTGGGAGCTCTGGAAACACCATATATTTT. Encoded protein: CSVGSSGNTIYF.

This chain's CDR3 is CASRLHSGNNQPQHF. CDR3 nucleotide sequence: TGTGCCAGCAGACTTCATTCCGGGAACAATCAGCCCCAGCATTTT. This rearrangement joins TRBV6-6 to TRBJ1-5; D not certain. This CDR3 is built from 15 residues. Per the germline V gene, CDR1 is MNHNY and CDR2 is SVGAGI (reference sequence). Trimming took off 6 bases at V and 3 bases at J, with 15 bases between the two ends.

The rearrangement links TRBV5-1 to TRBJ2-7, with D tentatively TRBD2 (5 bases). The CDR3 has 14 amino acids. The V and J ends lost 1 base and 0 bases respectively, with 8 bases between them. Germline CDR1 reads SGHRS; CDR2 reads YFSETQ. The CDR3 nucleotides are TGCGCCAGCAGCTTGCCGGGGAACTCCTACGAGCAGTACTTC. It translates to CASSLPGNSYEQYF.

The chain links TRBV15 to TRBJ1-5; D unclear. CDR3 length: 17 amino acids. From germline, CDR1 is LNHNV and CDR2 YYDKDF (reference sequence). V shed 0 bases and J shed 1 base, with 13 bases lying between them. This chain's CDR3 is CATSRELGRASNQPQHF. Here the CDR3 DNA reads TGTGCCACCAGCAGAGAACTGGGGAGGGCCAGCAATCAGCCCCAGCATTTT.

The chain joins TRBV25-1 to TRBJ1-2; TRBD1 agrees at 8 bases. With 7 bases clipped from V and 5 bases from J, the junction kept 6 bases outside the gene matches. CDR1 and CDR2 (germline): MGHDK, SYGVNS. CDR3 length equals 13 residues. CDR3 bases: TGTGCCAGCACCGGACAGGGACTTTATGGCTACACCTTC. Translated: CASTGQGLYGYTF.

The rearrangement joins TRBV27 to TRBJ1-1; 10 bases are a match to TRBD1. V lost 6 bases and J lost 0; bases outside the gene matches: 13. The CDR3 consists of 18 residues. Looked up from germline, CDR1 is MNHEY and CDR2 is SMNVEV (reference sequence). CDR3 protein: CASSPSGTGDNLNTEAFF. The CDR3 DNA follows: TGTGCCAGCAGCCCCTCCGGGACAGGGGACAACCTGAACACTGAAGCTTTCTTT.

This sequence joins TRBV19 and TRBJ1-5; possibly TRBD1 for D (5 bases). Trimming took 2 bases from V and 2 from J, leaving 10 bases between them. The germline gives CDR1 LNHDA, CDR2 SQIVND (reference sequence). This CDR3 is 15 amino acids long. CDR3: CASSISGAGNQPQHF. Here the CDR3 DNA reads TGTGCCAGTAGTATAAGCGGGGCGGGCAATCAGCCCCAGCATTTT.

The chain combines TRBV11-2 with TRBJ2-5; 14 nucleotides line up with TRBD2. The CDR3 extends over 16 amino acids. The germline V gene has CDR1 SGHAT and CDR2 FQNNGV. Losses at the gene ends were 5 bases for V and 4 bases for J; bases not matched to a gene: 6. CDR3 nucleotides: TGTGCCAGCAGCGCGGGACTAGCGGGAGTCGGAGAGACCCAGTACTTC. Translation: CASSAGLAGVGETQYF.